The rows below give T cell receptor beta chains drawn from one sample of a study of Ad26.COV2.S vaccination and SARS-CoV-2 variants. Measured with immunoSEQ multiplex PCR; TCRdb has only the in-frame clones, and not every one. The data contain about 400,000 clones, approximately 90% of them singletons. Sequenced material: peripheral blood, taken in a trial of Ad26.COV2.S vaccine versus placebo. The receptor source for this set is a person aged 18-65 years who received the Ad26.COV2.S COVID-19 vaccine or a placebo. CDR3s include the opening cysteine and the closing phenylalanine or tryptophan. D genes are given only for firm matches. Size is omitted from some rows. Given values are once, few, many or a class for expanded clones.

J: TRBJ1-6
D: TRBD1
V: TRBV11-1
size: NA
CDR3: CASSLTSGQSNSPLHF
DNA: TGTGCCAGCAGCTTAACGTCGGGACAGTCGAATTCACCCCTCCACTTT

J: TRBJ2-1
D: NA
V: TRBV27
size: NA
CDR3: CASSLSRLTLSYNEQFF
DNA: TGTGCCAGCAGTTTATCTCGACTAACCCTCTCCTACAATGAGCAGTTCTTC

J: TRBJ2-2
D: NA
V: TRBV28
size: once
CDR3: CASSLSGETGELFF
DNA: TGTGCCAGCAGTCTGTCGGGGGAAACCGGGGAGCTGTTTTTT

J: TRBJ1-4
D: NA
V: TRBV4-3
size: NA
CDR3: CASSQVTGSKLFF
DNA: TGCGCCAGCAGCCAAGTAACAGGGTCAAAACTGTTTTTT

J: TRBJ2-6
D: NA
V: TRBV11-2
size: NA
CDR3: CASSLGPGSGANVLTF
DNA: TGTGCCAGCAGCTTAGGACCCGGCTCTGGGGCCAACGTCCTGACTTTC

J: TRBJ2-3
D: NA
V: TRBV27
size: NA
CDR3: CASSSLNTDTQYF
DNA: TGTGCCAGCAGTTCCCTCAACACAGATACGCAGTATTTT

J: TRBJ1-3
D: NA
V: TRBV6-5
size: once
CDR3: CASSATASSGNTIYF
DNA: TGTGCCAGCAGCGCGACGGCAAGCTCTGGAAACACCATATATTTT

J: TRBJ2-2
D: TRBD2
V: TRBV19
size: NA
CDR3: CASSTSGIGGELFF
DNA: TGTGCCAGTAGTACTAGCGGGATTGGTGGGGAGCTGTTTTTT

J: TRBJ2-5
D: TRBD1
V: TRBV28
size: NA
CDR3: CASSSPQGATETQYF
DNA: TGTGCCAGCAGTTCCCCCCAGGGGGCGACGGAGACCCAGTACTTC

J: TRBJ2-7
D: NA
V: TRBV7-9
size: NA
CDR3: CASSLGGGKHEQYF
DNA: TGTGCCAGCAGCTTAGGTGGGGGGAAGCACGAGCAGTACTTC

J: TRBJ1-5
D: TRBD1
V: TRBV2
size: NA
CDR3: CASKLTGSGQPQHF
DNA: TGTGCCAGCAAGCTGACAGGGAGTGGTCAGCCCCAGCATTTT

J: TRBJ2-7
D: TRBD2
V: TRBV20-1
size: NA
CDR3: CSASGGTSSYEQYF
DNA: TGCAGTGCTAGTGGCGGGACTAGCAGCTACGAGCAGTACTTC

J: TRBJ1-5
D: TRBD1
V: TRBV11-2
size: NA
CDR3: CASSMTGEQPQHF
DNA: TGTGCCAGCAGCATGACAGGGGAACAGCCCCAGCATTTT

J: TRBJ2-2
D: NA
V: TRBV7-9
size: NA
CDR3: CASSYFWSGELFF
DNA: TGTGCCAGCAGCTACTTCTGGAGCGGGGAGCTGTTTTTT

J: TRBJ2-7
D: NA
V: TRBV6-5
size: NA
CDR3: CASSFVGRVKVVEQYF
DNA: TGTGCCAGCAGTTTCGTGGGAAGGGTAAAAGTGGTCGAGCAGTACTTC

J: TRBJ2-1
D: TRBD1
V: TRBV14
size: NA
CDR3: CASSRQGRGLYNEQFF
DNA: TGTGCCAGCAGCAGACAGGGTAGGGGCTTATACAATGAGCAGTTCTTC

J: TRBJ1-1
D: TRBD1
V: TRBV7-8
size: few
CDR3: CASSGRTGVQAFF
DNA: TGTGCCAGCAGCGGTCGGACAGGGGTTCAGGCTTTCTTT

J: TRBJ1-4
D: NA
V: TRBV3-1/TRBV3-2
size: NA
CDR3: CASSQEGMRHGKLFF
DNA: TGTGCCAGCAGCCAAGAAGGTATGAGGCATGGAAAACTGTTTTTT

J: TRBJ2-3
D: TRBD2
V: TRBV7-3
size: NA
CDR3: CASSPGTSPTDTQYF
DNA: TGTGCCAGCAGCCCCGGGACTAGCCCCACAGATACGCAGTATTTT

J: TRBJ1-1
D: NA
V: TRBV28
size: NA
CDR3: CASSLFAREAFF
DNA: TGTGCCAGCAGTTTATTTGCGAGAGAAGCTTTCTTT

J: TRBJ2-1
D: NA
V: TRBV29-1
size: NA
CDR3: CSGGGGGPVDEQFF
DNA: TGCAGCGGAGGTGGGGGAGGCCCGGTGGATGAGCAGTTCTTC

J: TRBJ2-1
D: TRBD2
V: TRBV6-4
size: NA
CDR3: CASSPSGSYNEQFF
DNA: TGTGCCAGCAGCCCTAGCGGTTCCTACAATGAGCAGTTCTTC

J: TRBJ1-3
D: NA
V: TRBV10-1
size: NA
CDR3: CASSETGSVSGNTIYF
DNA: TGCGCCAGCAGTGAGACAGGGTCTGTCTCTGGAAACACCATATATTTT

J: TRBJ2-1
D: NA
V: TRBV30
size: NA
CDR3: CAWSGSSYNEQFF
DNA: TGTGCCTGGAGCGGTAGCTCCTACAATGAGCAGTTCTTC

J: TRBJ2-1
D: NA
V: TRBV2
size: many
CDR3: CASSLNNEQFF
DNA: TGTGCCAGCAGCTTGAACAATGAGCAGTTCTTC

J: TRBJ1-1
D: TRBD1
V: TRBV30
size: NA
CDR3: CAWSAGGGSEAFF
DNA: TGTGCCTGGAGTGCAGGGGGCGGAAGTGAAGCTTTCTTT

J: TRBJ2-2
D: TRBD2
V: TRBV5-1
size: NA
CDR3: CASSGVSGGPYTGELFF
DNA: TGCGCCAGCAGCGGGGTATCGGGAGGGCCGTACACCGGGGAGCTGTTTTTT

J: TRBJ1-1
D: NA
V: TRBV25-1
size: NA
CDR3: CASSGKNSTEAFF
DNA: TGTGCCAGCAGTGGCAAAAACAGCACTGAAGCTTTCTTT

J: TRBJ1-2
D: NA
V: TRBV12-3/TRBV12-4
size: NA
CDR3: CASSLGGGYTF
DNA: TGTGCCAGCAGTTTAGGTGGCGGCTACACCTTC

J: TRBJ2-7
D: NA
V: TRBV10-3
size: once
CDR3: CAISEGHGDTQQYF
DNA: TGTGCCATCAGTGAGGGACACGGCGATACCCAGCAGTACTTC

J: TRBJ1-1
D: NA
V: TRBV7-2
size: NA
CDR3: CASSTQISWTEAFF
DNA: TGTGCCAGCAGCACCCAAATTTCGTGGACTGAAGCTTTCTTT